This T cell receptor (beta chain) was observed in a study of human CD8 memory T cell subsets. Study-level points and caveats: The authors found that stem-like memory and precursor exhausted T cell repertoires overlapped minimally.

Sequencing libraries of TCR beta were made by UMI-labeled 5' RACE. As originally analysed: Functional CDR3 beta clonotype counts ranged from about 2,800 to 18,000 in each TCR beta library. Following a re-call of the 5' RACE reads, TCRdb has one entry per CDR3 protein and lacks DNA. These V and J calls are TCRdb output, not the study's own analysis. This sample's table has roughly 4,000 distinct CDR3 sequences. Comments on this clonotype: As yet, its antigen is unknown.

The PBMC were obtained by density gradient separation from buffy coats of healthy donors. The CDR3 totals 15 residues. From germline, CDR1 is GTSNPN and CDR2 SVGIG (reference sequence). The sample was CD8+ effector memory T cells (TEM) sorted from PBMCs. Subset given: effector memory CD8 T cells, CCR7- CD45RO+ CD95+. The chain uses TRBV30 and TRBJ2-2; without DNA, the TCRdb call of TRBD1 cannot be checked. This TCR was sampled from a human donor in good health. The CDR3 protein is CAWSQGERDTGELFF.